The entry that follows covers one T cell receptor beta chain sequence. The sample originates from a study of T cells expressing NK-cell markers. In the study overall: There were seven HCMV-seropositive donors and one seronegative donor among the eight sequenced.

This CDR3 is built from 14 residues. Germline V CDR1 and CDR2: SGHNT, YYREEE (reference sequence). TCRdb re-called the 5' RACE reads; every CDR3 protein appears as one record, without DNA. In all, the sample yields approximately 150,000 distinct CDR3 sequences. The sequence came from a woman between 18 and 70 years old in good health. Sequenced sample: blood T cells: a sorted CD56 or NKG2C T cell subset, CD4+ or CD8+ T cells, or bulk PBMC T cells (not recorded which). V usage is TRBV5-4 and J usage is TRBJ1-1; TCRdb designates TRBD1, a call that cannot be tested without DNA. The CDR3 loop is CASSRGTTTWGAFF.